This section outlines one TCR beta chain sequence together with its context. Using immunoSEQ multiplex PCR, the repertoire was profiled, and TCRdb retains in-frame clones only, with some absent. The table records 250,000 to 350,000 clones, 90% of them present only once. The data were taken from a study of blood T cell repertoires in COVID-19. The specimen was PBMCs or T cells enriched from blood (not recorded which). This clonotype was obtained from a woman under 30 with acute COVID-19.

The CDR3 nucleotides read TGTGCCAGCTCATCTATGACAGTATCCATGAACACTGAAGCTTTCTTT. Encoded protein: CASSSMTVSMNTEAFF. The rearrangement uses TRBV18 and TRBJ1-1; TRBD1 is a possible D gene (5 bases). CDR3 size: 16 residues. The germline V gene encodes CDR1 KGHSH and CDR2 LQKENI. V lost 5 bases, J lost 0 bases, and 16 bases lay in between. The entire variable domain, with the rest obtained from reference TRBV18 and TRBJ1-1, is as follows: NAGVMQNPRHLVRRRGQEARLRCSPMKGHSHVYWYRQLPEEGLKFMVYLQKENIIDESGMPKERFSAEFPKEGPSILRIQQVVRGDSAAYFCASSSMTVSMNTEAFFGQGTRLTVV.